Detailed here is one T cell receptor beta chain. Looked up from germline, CDR1 is ENHRY and CDR2 is SYGVKD. The CDR3 extends over 14 amino acids. V lost 6 bases, J lost 3 bases, and 6 bases stayed unmatched. TCRdb redid the calling of the RT-PCR reads with MiXCR, one entry per CDR3 protein. The sample shows 430,000 or so distinct CDR3 sequences, roughly 9.7% of them seen only once. The source of the sample is a study of response to subunit inactivated influenza vaccine. The source material was PBMCs from blood, sampled more than 35 days after vaccination. This receptor was identified in a man aged 45-60 years who received an inactivated influenza vaccine. The chain links TRBV10-3 to TRBJ2-7, with 9 bases aligning to TRBD1. The CDR3 bases are TGTGCCATCAGGCCTTCGGACAGGGGCTACGAGCAGTACTTC. Its protein is CAIRPSDRGYEQYF.